This is a list of T cell receptor beta chains from one sample in a study of blood T cell repertoires in COVID-19. Only in-frame clones appear in the TCRdb table, and some are missing; sequencing was by immunoSEQ multiplex PCR. Of hundreds of thousands of clones detected, around 84% appear once; the ten largest clones hold 6.8%. Material: PBMCs or T cells enriched from blood (not recorded which). All receptors come from a woman in her thirties or forties who had recovered from COVID-19. Each CDR3 is given with its conserved first and last residue. A D gene is named only where the DNA matches it firmly. Where a row states a size, it is once, few, many or the class of an expanded clone; other rows omit it.

D: -; size: -; J: TRBJ2-1; length: 13; V: TRBV7-8; DNA: TGTGCCAGCAGCCAACAGGGAACGAATGAGCAGTTCTTC; CDR3: CASSQQGTNEQFF
D: TRBD2; size: -; J: TRBJ2-1; length: 13; V: TRBV18; DNA: TGTGCCAGCTGGACTAGCGGGACTAATGAGCAGTTCTTC; CDR3: CASWTSGTNEQFF
D: TRBD1; size: -; J: TRBJ1-1; length: 14; V: TRBV5-8; DNA: TGTGCCAGCAGTTACGGGACAGTGAACACTGAAGCTTTCTTT; CDR3: CASSYGTVNTEAFF
D: -; size: -; J: TRBJ1-5; length: 15; V: TRBV6-2/TRBV6-3; DNA: TGTGCCAGCAGACCTCTGGGGGCCCCCAATCAGCCCCAGCATTTT; CDR3: CASRPLGAPNQPQHF
D: -; size: -; J: TRBJ1-2; length: 14; V: TRBV30; DNA: TGTGCCGTTTGGGGCAGGAAGTTTAACTATGGCTACACCTTC; CDR3: CAVWGRKFNYGYTF
D: -; size: -; J: TRBJ1-1; length: 15; V: TRBV18; DNA: TGTGCCAGCTCACCCTACACAGGGAAGAACACTGAAGCTTTCTTT; CDR3: CASSPYTGKNTEAFF
D: TRBD2; size: -; J: TRBJ2-3; length: 21; V: TRBV27; DNA: TGTGCCAGCAGTTTATGGGCCGGGACTAGCGCTTCTAATCGGGTGACAGATACGCAGTATTTT; CDR3: CASSLWAGTSASNRVTDTQYF
D: -; size: -; J: TRBJ2-5; length: 14; V: TRBV11-3; DNA: TGTGCCAGCAGCTTAGTTGCTAGCGTAGAGACCCAGTACTTC; CDR3: CASSLVASVETQYF
D: TRBD2; size: few; J: TRBJ2-2; length: 15; V: TRBV5-1; DNA: TGCGCCACAAGGACTAGCGGGACCCTCACCGGGGAGCTGTTTTTT; CDR3: CATRTSGTLTGELFF
D: TRBD1; size: -; J: TRBJ1-5; length: 13; V: TRBV5-1; DNA: TGCGCCAGCAGCTTCAGGGGGGACCAGCCCCAGCATTTT; CDR3: CASSFRGDQPQHF
D: -; size: few; J: TRBJ1-6; length: 13; V: TRBV5-1; DNA: TGCGCCACCAGAGACAGCGCTAATTCACCCCTCCACTTT; CDR3: CATRDSANSPLHF
D: TRBD1; size: -; J: TRBJ1-2; length: 16; V: TRBV9; DNA: TGTGCCAGCAGCGGGATAGGGACAGGCGCTAACTATGGCTACACCTTC; CDR3: CASSGIGTGANYGYTF